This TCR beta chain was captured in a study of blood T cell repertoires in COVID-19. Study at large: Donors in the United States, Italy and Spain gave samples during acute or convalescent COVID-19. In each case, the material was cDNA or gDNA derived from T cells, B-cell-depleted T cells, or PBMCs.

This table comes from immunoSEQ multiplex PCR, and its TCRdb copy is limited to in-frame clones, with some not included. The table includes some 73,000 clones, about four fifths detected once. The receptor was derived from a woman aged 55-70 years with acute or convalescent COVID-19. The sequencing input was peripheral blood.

The DNA of the CDR3 is TGCGCCAGCAGCATGGACAGGGGGATGCACAATGAGCAGTTCTTC. This codes for CASSMDRGMHNEQFF. V is TRBV5-1 and J is TRBJ2-1; 10 nucleotides align to TRBD1. CDR1 is SGHRS, CDR2 YFSETQ, per germline. This CDR3 has 15 amino acids. After removal of 4 bases from V and 5 bases from J, the junction contained 6 bases not matched to a gene.